The rows below give T cell receptor beta chains drawn from one sample of a study of blood T cell repertoires in COVID-19. Produced via immunoSEQ multiplex PCR; TCRdb's table is partial and in-frame only. This sample has about 270,000 clones, with approximately 80% found just once. Sequencing was done on a sample of peripheral blood. These TCRs come from a woman between 55 and 75 years old with active or convalescent COVID-19. CDR3s include the opening cysteine and the closing phenylalanine or tryptophan. Fields, in order: CDR3 length, clone size, D gene, J gene, V gene, CDR3 protein, CDR3 DNA. A D gene is named only where the DNA matches it firmly. For some rows the clone size is stated as once, few or many, or as a class when expanded; others skip it.

CDR3 length: 14
clone size: NA
D gene: TRBD2
J gene: TRBJ2-5
V gene: TRBV30
CDR3 protein: CAGFSGGAGETQYF
CDR3 DNA: TGTGCCGGATTTAGCGGGGGGGCGGGTGAGACCCAGTACTTC

CDR3 length: 15
clone size: NA
D gene: NA
J gene: TRBJ1-6
V gene: TRBV6-6
CDR3 protein: CASVLGSSYNSPLHF
CDR3 DNA: TGTGCCAGTGTTCTAGGGAGCTCCTATAATTCACCCCTCCACTTT

CDR3 length: 14
clone size: few
D gene: NA
J gene: TRBJ1-5
V gene: TRBV5-4
CDR3 protein: CASKDWGDNQPQHF
CDR3 DNA: TGTGCCAGCAAGGATTGGGGGGACAATCAGCCCCAGCATTTT

CDR3 length: 14
clone size: NA
D gene: NA
J gene: TRBJ1-1
V gene: TRBV19
CDR3 protein: CASSLTGTNTEAFF
CDR3 DNA: TGTGCCAGTAGTCTTACAGGGACCAACACTGAAGCTTTCTTT

CDR3 length: 13
clone size: NA
D gene: NA
J gene: TRBJ2-3
V gene: TRBV6-6
CDR3 protein: CASTLPGVNTQYF
CDR3 DNA: TGTGCCAGCACCCTACCGGGAGTTAATACGCAGTATTTT

CDR3 length: 13
clone size: NA
D gene: NA
J gene: TRBJ1-2
V gene: TRBV2
CDR3 protein: CASSGNSNYGYTF
CDR3 DNA: TGTGCCAGCAGTGGCAACAGCAACTATGGCTACACCTTC

CDR3 length: 19
clone size: NA
D gene: TRBD1
J gene: TRBJ1-1
V gene: TRBV4-1
CDR3 protein: CASSQVGRGVAAINTEAFF
CDR3 DNA: TGCGCCAGCAGCCAAGTGGGCAGGGGGGTTGCGGCTATCAACACTGAAGCTTTCTTT

CDR3 length: 15
clone size: NA
D gene: TRBD1
J gene: TRBJ1-5
V gene: TRBV2
CDR3 protein: CASSFLQGVIQPQHF
CDR3 DNA: TGTGCCAGCAGTTTTTTACAGGGGGTGATTCAGCCCCAGCATTTT

CDR3 length: 14
clone size: NA
D gene: NA
J gene: TRBJ1-1
V gene: TRBV4-1
CDR3 protein: CASSQDVGNTEAFF
CDR3 DNA: TGCGCCAGCAGCCAAGATGTCGGGAACACTGAAGCTTTCTTT

CDR3 length: 14
clone size: NA
D gene: NA
J gene: TRBJ2-2
V gene: TRBV7-2
CDR3 protein: CASSLERNTGELFF
CDR3 DNA: TGTGCCAGCAGCTTAGAGCGAAACACCGGGGAGCTGTTTTTT

CDR3 length: 15
clone size: NA
D gene: NA
J gene: TRBJ1-5
V gene: TRBV11-2
CDR3 protein: CASSQDSYSNQPQHF
CDR3 DNA: TGTGCCAGCAGCCAAGACAGTTATAGCAATCAGCCCCAGCATTTT

CDR3 length: 14
clone size: NA
D gene: NA
J gene: TRBJ1-1
V gene: TRBV9
CDR3 protein: CASSVGASNTEAFF
CDR3 DNA: TGTGCCAGCAGCGTAGGGGCTTCGAACACTGAAGCTTTCTTT

CDR3 length: 14
clone size: NA
D gene: NA
J gene: TRBJ1-6
V gene: TRBV2
CDR3 protein: CASSIRVANSPLHF
CDR3 DNA: TGTGCCAGCAGTATCCGGGTAGCGAATTCACCCCTCCACTTT

CDR3 length: 16
clone size: once
D gene: NA
J gene: TRBJ2-7
V gene: TRBV7-9
CDR3 protein: CASSHHTGSLGDEQYF
CDR3 DNA: TGTGCCAGCAGCCATCACACAGGGTCCCTCGGGGACGAGCAGTACTTC

CDR3 length: 16
clone size: NA
D gene: NA
J gene: TRBJ2-1
V gene: TRBV9
CDR3 protein: CASSAAPVPPDNEQFF
CDR3 DNA: TGTGCCAGCAGCGCCGCCCCGGTGCCCCCGGACAATGAGCAGTTCTTC

CDR3 length: 13
clone size: once
D gene: NA
J gene: TRBJ2-7
V gene: TRBV3-1/TRBV3-2
CDR3 protein: CASSQDGGRGQYF
CDR3 DNA: TGTGCCAGCAGCCAAGATGGCGGGCGGGGGCAGTACTTC

CDR3 length: 17
clone size: few
D gene: NA
J gene: TRBJ2-2
V gene: TRBV15
CDR3 protein: CATSRWRVEANTGELFF
CDR3 DNA: TGTGCCACCAGCAGGTGGAGGGTCGAGGCGAACACCGGGGAGCTGTTTTTT

CDR3 length: 17
clone size: NA
D gene: NA
J gene: TRBJ1-6
V gene: TRBV2
CDR3 protein: CASSIRQTLSYNSPLHF
CDR3 DNA: TGTGCCAGCAGTATTAGACAGACCCTCTCCTATAATTCACCCCTCCACTTT

CDR3 length: 13
clone size: NA
D gene: NA
J gene: TRBJ2-5
V gene: TRBV12-3/TRBV12-4
CDR3 protein: CASSSRQGETQYF
CDR3 DNA: TGTGCCAGCAGTTCCCGGCAGGGAGAGACCCAGTACTTC

CDR3 length: 13
clone size: NA
D gene: TRBD1
J gene: TRBJ2-5
V gene: TRBV5-6
CDR3 protein: CASGRLGGETQYF
CDR3 DNA: TGTGCCAGCGGGAGATTAGGGGGCGAGACCCAGTACTTC

CDR3 length: 14
clone size: NA
D gene: NA
J gene: TRBJ1-2
V gene: TRBV6-5
CDR3 protein: CASSYGGGRDGYTF
CDR3 DNA: TGTGCCAGCAGTTACGGGGGGGGGAGGGATGGCTACACCTTC

CDR3 length: 14
clone size: NA
D gene: TRBD1
J gene: TRBJ2-7
V gene: TRBV7-9
CDR3 protein: CASSLGQGAYEQYF
CDR3 DNA: TGTGCCAGCAGCCTCGGACAGGGAGCCTACGAGCAGTACTTC

CDR3 length: 15
clone size: NA
D gene: NA
J gene: TRBJ2-7
V gene: TRBV7-2
CDR3 protein: CASSLRQASSYEQYF
CDR3 DNA: TGTGCCAGCAGCTTGAGACAGGCAAGCTCCTACGAGCAGTACTTC

CDR3 length: 15
clone size: once
D gene: TRBD2
J gene: TRBJ2-7
V gene: TRBV19
CDR3 protein: CASSSGLAGAYEQYF
CDR3 DNA: TGTGCCAGTAGTAGTGGACTGGCGGGGGCCTACGAGCAGTACTTC

CDR3 length: 14
clone size: few
D gene: NA
J gene: TRBJ2-3
V gene: TRBV5-6
CDR3 protein: CASSLPGDTDTQYF
CDR3 DNA: TGTGCCAGCAGCCTTCCAGGGGACACAGATACGCAGTATTTT